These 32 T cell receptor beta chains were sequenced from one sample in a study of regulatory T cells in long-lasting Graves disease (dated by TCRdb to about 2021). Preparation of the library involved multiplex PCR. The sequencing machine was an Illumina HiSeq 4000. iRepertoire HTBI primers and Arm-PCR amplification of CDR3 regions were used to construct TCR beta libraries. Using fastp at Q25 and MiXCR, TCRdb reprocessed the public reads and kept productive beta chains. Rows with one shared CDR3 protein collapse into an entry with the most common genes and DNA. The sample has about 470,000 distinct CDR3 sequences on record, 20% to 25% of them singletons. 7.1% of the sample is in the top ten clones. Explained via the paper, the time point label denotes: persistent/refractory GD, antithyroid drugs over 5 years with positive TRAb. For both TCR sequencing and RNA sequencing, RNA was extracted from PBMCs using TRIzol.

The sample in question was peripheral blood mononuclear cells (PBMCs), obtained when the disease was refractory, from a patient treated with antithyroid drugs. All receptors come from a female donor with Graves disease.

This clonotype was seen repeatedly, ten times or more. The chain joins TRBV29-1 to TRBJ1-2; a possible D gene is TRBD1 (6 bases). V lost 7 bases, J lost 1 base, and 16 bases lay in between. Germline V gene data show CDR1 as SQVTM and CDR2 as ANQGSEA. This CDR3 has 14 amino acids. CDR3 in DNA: TGCAGCGCAGAGACAGGAACCTATAACTATGGCTACACCTTC. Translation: CSAETGTYNYGYTF.

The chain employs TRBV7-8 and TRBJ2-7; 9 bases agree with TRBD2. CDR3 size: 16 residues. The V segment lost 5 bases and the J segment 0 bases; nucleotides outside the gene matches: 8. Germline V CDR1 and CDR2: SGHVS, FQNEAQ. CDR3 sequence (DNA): TGTGCCAGCAGCCAGGACAGCGGGGGGTTCTCCTACGAGCAGTACTTC. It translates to CASSQDSGGFSYEQYF.

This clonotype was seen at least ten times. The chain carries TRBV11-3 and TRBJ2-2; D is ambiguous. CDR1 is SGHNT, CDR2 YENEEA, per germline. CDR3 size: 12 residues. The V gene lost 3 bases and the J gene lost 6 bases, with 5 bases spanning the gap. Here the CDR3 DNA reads TGTGCCAGCAGCTTCGAGGCCGGGGAGCTGTTTTTT. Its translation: CASSFEAGELFF.

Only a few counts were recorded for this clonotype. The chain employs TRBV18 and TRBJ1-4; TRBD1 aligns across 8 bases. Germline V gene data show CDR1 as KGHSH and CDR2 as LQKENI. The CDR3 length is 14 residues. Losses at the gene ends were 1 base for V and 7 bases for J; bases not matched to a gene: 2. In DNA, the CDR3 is TGTGCCAGCTCACCACGGACAGGGACTGAAAAACTGTTTTTT. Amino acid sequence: CASSPRTGTEKLFF.

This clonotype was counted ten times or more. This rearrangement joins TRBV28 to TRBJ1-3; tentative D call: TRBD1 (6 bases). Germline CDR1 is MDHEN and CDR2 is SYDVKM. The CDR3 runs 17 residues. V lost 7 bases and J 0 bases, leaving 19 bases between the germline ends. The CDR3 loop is CASIMAGHSNSGNTIYF. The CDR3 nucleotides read TGTGCCAGCATCATGGCGGGACATTCTAACTCTGGAAACACCATATATTTT.

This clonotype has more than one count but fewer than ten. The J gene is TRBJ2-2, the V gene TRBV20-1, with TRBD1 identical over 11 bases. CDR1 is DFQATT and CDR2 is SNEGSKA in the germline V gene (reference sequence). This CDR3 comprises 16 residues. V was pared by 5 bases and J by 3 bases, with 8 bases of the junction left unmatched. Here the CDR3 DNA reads TGCAGTGCTCCCCGGACAGGGGGCGACGACACCGGGGAGCTGTTTTTT. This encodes CSAPRTGGDDTGELFF.

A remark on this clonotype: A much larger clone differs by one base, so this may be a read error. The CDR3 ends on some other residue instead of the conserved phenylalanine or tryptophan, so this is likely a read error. The DNA of the CDR3 is TGTGCCAGCATTTGGGGACAGGGGGCCTACGAGCAGTACTCC. Translation: CASIWGQGAYEQYS. This chain links TRBV6-1 with TRBJ2-7, with 11 positions matching TRBD1. The germline V gene has CDR1 MNHNS and CDR2 SASEGT. The trim removed 7 bases at V and 2 bases at J, leaving 4 bases unmatched. This CDR3 spans 14 amino acids.

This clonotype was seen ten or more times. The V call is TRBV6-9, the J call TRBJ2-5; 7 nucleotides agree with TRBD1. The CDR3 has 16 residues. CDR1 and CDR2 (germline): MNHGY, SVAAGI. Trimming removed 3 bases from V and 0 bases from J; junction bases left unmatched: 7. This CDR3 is CASSYPLQGDQETQYF. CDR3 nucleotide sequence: TGTGCCAGCAGTTACCCACTGCAGGGGGACCAAGAGACCCAGTACTTC.

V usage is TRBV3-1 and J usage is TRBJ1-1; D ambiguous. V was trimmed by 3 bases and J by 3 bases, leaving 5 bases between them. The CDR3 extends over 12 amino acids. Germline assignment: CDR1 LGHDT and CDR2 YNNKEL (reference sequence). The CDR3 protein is CASSHVDTEAFF. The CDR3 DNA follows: TGTGCCAGCAGCCATGTTGACACTGAAGCTTTCTTT.

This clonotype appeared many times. The CDR3 region is CASRTGPVGSYEQYF. The CDR3 DNA sequence: TGTGCCAGTAGGACGGGACCGGTGGGATCCTACGAGCAGTACTTC. This rearrangement joins TRBV19 to TRBJ2-7; D may correspond to TRBD1 or TRBD2 (5 bases each). Deletions cut 6 bases from V and 1 base from J, with 16 bases between. Germline CDR1 LNHDA, CDR2 SQIVND (reference sequence). The CDR3 extends over 15 amino acids.

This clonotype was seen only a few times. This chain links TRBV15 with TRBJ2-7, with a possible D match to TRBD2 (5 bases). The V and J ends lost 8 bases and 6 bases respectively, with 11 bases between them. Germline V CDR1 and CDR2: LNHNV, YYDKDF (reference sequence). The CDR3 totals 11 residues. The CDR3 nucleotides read TGTGCCACCGGGGAGATGGGCGAGCAGTACTTC. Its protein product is CATGEMGEQYF.

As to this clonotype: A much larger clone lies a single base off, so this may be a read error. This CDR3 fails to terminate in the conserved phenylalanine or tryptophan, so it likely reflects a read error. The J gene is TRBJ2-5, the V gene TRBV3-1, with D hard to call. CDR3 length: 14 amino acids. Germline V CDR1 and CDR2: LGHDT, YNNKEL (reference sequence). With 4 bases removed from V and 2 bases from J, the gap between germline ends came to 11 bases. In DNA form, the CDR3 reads TGTGCCAGCAGCCTTTTCCAGACACAAGAGACCCAGTACCTC. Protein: CASSLFQTQETQYL.

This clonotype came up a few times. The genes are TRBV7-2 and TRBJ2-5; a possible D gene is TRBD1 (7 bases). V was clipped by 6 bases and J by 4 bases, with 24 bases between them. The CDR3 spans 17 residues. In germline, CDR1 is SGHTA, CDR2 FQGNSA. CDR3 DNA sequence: TGTGCCAGCAGTTTTCTACTAGGACCAGGGGGGAGAGAGACCCAGTACTTC. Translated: CASSFLLGPGGRETQYF.

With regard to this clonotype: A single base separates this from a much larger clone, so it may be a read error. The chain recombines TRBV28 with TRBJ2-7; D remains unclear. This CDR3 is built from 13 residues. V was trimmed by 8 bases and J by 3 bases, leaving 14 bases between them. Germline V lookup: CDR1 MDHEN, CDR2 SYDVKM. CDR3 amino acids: CASGPTPHYEQYF. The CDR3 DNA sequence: TGTGCCAGCGGTCCGACCCCTCACTACGAGCAGTACTTC.

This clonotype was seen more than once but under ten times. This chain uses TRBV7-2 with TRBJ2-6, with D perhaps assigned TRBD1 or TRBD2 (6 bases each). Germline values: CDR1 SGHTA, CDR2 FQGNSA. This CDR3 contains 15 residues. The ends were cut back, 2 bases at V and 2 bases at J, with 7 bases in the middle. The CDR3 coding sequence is TGTGCCAGCAGCTTACGGGGGCCTGGGGCCAACGTCCTGACTTTC. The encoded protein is CASSLRGPGANVLTF.

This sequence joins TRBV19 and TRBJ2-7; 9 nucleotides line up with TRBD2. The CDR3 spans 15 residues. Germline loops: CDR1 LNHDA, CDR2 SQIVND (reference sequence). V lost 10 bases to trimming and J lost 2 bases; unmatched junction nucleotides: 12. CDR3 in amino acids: CATTPSGRPPYEQYF. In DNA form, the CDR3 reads TGTGCCACTACACCGAGCGGGAGGCCCCCCTACGAGCAGTACTTC.

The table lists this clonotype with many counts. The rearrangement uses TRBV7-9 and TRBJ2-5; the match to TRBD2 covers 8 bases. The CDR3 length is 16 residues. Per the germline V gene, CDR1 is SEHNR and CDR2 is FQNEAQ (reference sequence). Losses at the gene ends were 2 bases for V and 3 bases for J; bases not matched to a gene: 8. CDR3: CASSLRQLAEKETQYF. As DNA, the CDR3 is TGTGCCAGCAGCTTAAGACAACTAGCGGAGAAAGAGACCCAGTACTTC.

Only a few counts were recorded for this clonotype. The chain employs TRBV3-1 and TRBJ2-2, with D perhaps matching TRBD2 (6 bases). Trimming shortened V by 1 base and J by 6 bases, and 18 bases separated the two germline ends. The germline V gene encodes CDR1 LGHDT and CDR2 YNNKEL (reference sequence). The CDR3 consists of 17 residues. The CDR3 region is CASSQGLTLARAGELFF. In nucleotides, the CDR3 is TGTGCCAGCAGCCAAGGATTGACGCTAGCGCGAGCCGGGGAGCTGTTTTTT.

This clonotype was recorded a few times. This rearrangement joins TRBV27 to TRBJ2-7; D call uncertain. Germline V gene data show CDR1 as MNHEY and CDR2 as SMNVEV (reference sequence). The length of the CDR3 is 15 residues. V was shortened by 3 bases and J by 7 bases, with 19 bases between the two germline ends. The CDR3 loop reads CASSLGSRAQKEQYF. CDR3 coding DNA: TGTGCCAGCAGTTTGGGTAGTCGTGCACAGAAGGAGCAGTACTTC.

The CDR3 reads CAWRPQNAGPQHF. Written as DNA, the CDR3 is TGTGCCTGGAGACCCCAGAATGCTGGGCCCCAGCATTTT. The chain recombines TRBV30 with TRBJ1-5; D not certain. The CDR3 covers 13 residues. The germline V and J ends were trimmed by 3 bases and 9 bases, with 15 bases remaining between them. The germline V gene has CDR1 GTSNPN and CDR2 SVGIG (reference sequence).

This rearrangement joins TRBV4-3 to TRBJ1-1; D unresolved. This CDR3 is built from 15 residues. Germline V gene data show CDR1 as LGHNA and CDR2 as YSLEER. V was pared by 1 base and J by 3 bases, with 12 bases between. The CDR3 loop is CASSQVVNSYTEAFF. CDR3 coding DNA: TGCGCCAGCAGCCAAGTCGTAAATTCCTACACTGAAGCTTTCTTT.

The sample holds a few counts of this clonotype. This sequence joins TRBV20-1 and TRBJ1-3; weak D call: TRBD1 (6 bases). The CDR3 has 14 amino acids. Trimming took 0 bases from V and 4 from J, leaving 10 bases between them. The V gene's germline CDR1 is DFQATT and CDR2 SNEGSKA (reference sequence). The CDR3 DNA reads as TGCAGTGCTAGAGATGTGGGGGCCGGAAACACCATATATTTT. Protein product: CSARDVGAGNTIYF.

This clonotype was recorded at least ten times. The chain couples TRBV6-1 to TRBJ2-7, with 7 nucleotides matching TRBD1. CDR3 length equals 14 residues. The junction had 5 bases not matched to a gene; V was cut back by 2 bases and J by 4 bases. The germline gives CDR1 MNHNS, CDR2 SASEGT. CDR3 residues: CASSETGDVYEQYF. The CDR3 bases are TGTGCCAGCAGTGAAACAGGGGATGTTTACGAGCAGTACTTC.

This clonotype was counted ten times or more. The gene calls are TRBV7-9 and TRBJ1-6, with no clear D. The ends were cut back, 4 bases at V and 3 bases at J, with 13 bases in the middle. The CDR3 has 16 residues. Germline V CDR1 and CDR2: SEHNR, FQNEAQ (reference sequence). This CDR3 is CASSSDWKVYNSPLHF. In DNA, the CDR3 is TGTGCCAGCAGCTCGGACTGGAAGGTCTATAATTCACCCCTCCACTTT.

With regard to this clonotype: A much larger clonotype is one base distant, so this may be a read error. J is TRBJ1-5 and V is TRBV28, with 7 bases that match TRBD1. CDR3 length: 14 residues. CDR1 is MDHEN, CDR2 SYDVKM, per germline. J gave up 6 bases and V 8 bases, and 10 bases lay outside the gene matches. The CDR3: CASGPAGGGQPQHF. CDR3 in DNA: TGTGCCAGCGGACCCGCAGGGGGTGGTCAGCCCCAGCATTTT.

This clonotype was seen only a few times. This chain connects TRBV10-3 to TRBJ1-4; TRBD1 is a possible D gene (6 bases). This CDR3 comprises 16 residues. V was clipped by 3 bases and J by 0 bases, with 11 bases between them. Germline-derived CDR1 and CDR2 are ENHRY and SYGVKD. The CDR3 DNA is TGTGCCATCAGTGACGTGGACAGACCAACTAATGAAAAACTGTTTTTT. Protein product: CAISDVDRPTNEKLFF.

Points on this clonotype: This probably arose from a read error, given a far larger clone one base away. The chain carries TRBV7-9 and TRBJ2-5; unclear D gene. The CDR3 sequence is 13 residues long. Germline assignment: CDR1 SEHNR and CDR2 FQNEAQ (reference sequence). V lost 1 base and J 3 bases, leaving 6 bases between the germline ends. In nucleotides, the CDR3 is TGTGCCAGCAGCTTAGTCCAGGAAGAGACCCAGTACTTC. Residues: CASSLVQEETQYF.

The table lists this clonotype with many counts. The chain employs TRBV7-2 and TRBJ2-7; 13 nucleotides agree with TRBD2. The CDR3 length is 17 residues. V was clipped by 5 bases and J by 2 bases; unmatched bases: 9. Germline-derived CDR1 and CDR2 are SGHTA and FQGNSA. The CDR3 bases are TGTGCCAGCAGCAAAACCGGGACTAGCGGGACAGCCTACGAGCAGTACTTC. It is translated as CASSKTGTSGTAYEQYF.

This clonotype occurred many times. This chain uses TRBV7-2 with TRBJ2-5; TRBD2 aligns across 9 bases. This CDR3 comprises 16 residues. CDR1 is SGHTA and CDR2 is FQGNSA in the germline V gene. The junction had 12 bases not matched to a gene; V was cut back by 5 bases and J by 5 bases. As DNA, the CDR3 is TGTGCCAGCAGCCTATCCCAGAGCGGGAGGTTGGAGACCCAGTACTTC. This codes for CASSLSQSGRLETQYF.

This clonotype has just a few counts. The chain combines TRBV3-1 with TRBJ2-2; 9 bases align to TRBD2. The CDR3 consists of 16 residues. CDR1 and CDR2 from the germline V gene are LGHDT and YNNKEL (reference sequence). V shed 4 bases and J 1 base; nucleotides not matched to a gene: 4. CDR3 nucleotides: TGTGCCAGCAGCCTTAGCGGGGGCATGAACACCGGGGAGCTGTTTTTT. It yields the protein CASSLSGGMNTGELFF.

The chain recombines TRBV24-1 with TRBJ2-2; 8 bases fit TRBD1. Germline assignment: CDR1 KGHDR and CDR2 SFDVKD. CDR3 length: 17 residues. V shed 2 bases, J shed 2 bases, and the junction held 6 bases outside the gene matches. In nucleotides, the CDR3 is TGTGCCACCAGTGATTCCGGGACAGGCCCCAACACCGGGGAGCTGTTTTTT. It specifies CATSDSGTGPNTGELFF.

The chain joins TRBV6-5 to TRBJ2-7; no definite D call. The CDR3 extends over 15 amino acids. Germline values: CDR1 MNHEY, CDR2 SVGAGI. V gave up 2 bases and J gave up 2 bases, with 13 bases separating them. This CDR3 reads CASSYHEDATYEQYF. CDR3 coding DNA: TGTGCCAGCAGTTACCATGAGGACGCCACCTACGAGCAGTACTTC.